These 20 T cell receptor beta chains came from one sample sequenced in a study of T cell responses to AZD1222 COVID-19 vaccine. Data came from immunoSEQ multiplex PCR; TCRdb stores just in-frame clones and leaves some out. The top ten hold 4.7% of the sample, which has fewer than 150,000 clones, approximately 89% seen once. Sequenced material: peripheral blood, taken on day 0 of AZD1222 vaccination. Source of these receptors: an adult in good health.

The J gene is TRBJ1-1, the V gene TRBV19; D is unresolved. CDR1 is LNHDA and CDR2 is SQIVND in the germline V gene (reference sequence). V lost 6 bases and J 12 bases, leaving 23 bases between the germline ends. The CDR3 loop spans 14 amino acids. The CDR3 DNA reads TGTGCCAGTAGACCCCGTGACGGCCTGGCCAGACCTTTCTTT. Encoded protein: CASRPRDGLARPFF.

J is TRBJ1-5 and V is TRBV7-2; 11 bases map to TRBD1. Germline V lookup: CDR1 SGHTA, CDR2 FQGNSA. V was pared by 5 bases and J by 7 bases, with 10 bases of the junction left unmatched. The CDR3 is made up of 16 amino acids. CDR3 sequence: CASSPQDRGRGQPQHF. DNA of the CDR3: TGTGCCAGCAGCCCCCAGGACAGGGGGCGGGGGCAGCCCCAGCATTTT.

The chain employs TRBV19 and TRBJ2-3; D is unresolved. Trimming cost V 6 bases and J 3 bases, with 13 bases left between them. The CDR3 is 14 residues long. Looked up from germline, CDR1 is LNHDA and CDR2 is SQIVND (reference sequence). In DNA form, the CDR3 reads TGTGCCAGTAGGGACGGATTGTCTACAGATACGCAGTATTTT. Its translation is CASRDGLSTDTQYF.

J is TRBJ2-4 and V is TRBV2; no definite D call. This CDR3 comprises 14 residues. V was trimmed by 7 bases and J by 2 bases, leaving 12 bases between them. From germline, CDR1 is SNHLY and CDR2 FYNNEI. The CDR3 here is CASNVVGTKNIQYF. Written as DNA, the CDR3 is TGTGCCAGCAACGTCGTGGGGACCAAAAACATTCAGTACTTC.

The rearrangement links TRBV27 to TRBJ2-3, with 7 bases matching TRBD2. The CDR3 is 12 residues long. Trimming took 2 bases from V and 14 from J; bases not matched to a gene: 7. In germline, CDR1 is MNHEY, CDR2 SMNVEV (reference sequence). The CDR3 sequence: CASSLGGSSTYF. The CDR3 bases are TGTGCCAGCAGTTTAGGCGGGAGCTCTACGTATTTT.

Here the CDR3 reads CASSVGRATNEKLFF. The CDR3 DNA reads TGTGCCAGCAGCGTAGGACGGGCAACTAATGAAAAACTGTTTTTT. The J gene is TRBJ1-4, the V gene TRBV11-2, with D hard to call. The V end was cut by 5 bases, the J end by 0 bases, with 10 bases between. The CDR3 is 15 amino acids. Per germline, CDR1 SGHAT and CDR2 FQNNGV.

The chain combines TRBV6-5 with TRBJ1-6; no firm D call. V dropped 2 bases and J dropped 2 bases, with 4 bases sitting between them. CDR1 MNHEY and CDR2 SVGAGI come from the germline V gene. CDR3 size: 14 residues. In nucleotides, the CDR3 is TGTGCCAGCAGTTACCTCACCTATAATTCACCCCTCCACTTT. Protein: CASSYLTYNSPLHF.

The chain combines TRBV11-1 with TRBJ2-5; 8 positions match TRBD1. V dropped 5 bases and J dropped 2; count of bases not matched to a gene: 7. The CDR3 has 15 amino acids. Germline-derived CDR1 and CDR2 are SGHAT and FQDESV (reference sequence). The CDR3 sequence: CASSIRQGRQETQYF. The DNA of the CDR3 is TGTGCCAGCAGCATCAGACAGGGGCGGCAAGAGACCCAGTACTTC.

The J gene is TRBJ2-7, the V gene TRBV15, with 9 bases fitting TRBD2. CDR3 length equals 13 residues. Trimming took 8 bases from V and 5 from J; bases not matched to a gene: 7. Germline V gene data show CDR1 as LNHNV and CDR2 as YYDKDF (reference sequence). The CDR3 coding sequence is TGTGCCACCGTAGCGGGAGCGTCGAACGAGCAGTACTTC. Residues: CATVAGASNEQYF.

This rearrangement joins TRBV6-6 to TRBJ2-5; 9 nucleotides match TRBD1. The germline CDR1 and CDR2 sequences are MNHNY and SVGAGI (reference sequence). With 0 bases clipped from V and 6 bases from J, the junction kept 5 bases outside the gene matches. There are 15 residues in the CDR3. Here the CDR3 reads CASSYSWGQGKTQYF. The DNA of the CDR3 is TGTGCCAGCAGTTACTCCTGGGGACAGGGAAAGACCCAGTACTTC.

The chain combines TRBV28 with TRBJ1-1; possibly TRBD1 for D (5 bases). V was pared by 8 bases and J by 4 bases, with 11 bases between. Germline V CDR1 and CDR2: MDHEN, SYDVKM. The CDR3 extends over 12 amino acids. The CDR3: CASLGLGTEAFF. As DNA, the CDR3 is TGTGCCAGCCTGGGGCTGGGCACTGAAGCTTTCTTT.

This chain connects TRBV3-1 (or the pseudogene TRBV3-2) to TRBJ2-7, with D unresolved. Germline loops: CDR1 LGHDT, CDR2 YNNKEL (reference sequence). The CDR3 runs 17 residues. The V gene lost 4 bases and the J gene lost 3 bases, with 22 bases spanning the gap. The CDR3 region is CASSPQIRLGGYYEQYF. CDR3 DNA: TGTGCCAGCAGCCCCCAGATCCGATTGGGTGGTTACTACGAGCAGTACTTC.

CDR3 in amino acids: CASSLLTGRWEQYF. As DNA, the CDR3 is TGTGCCAGCAGTTTATTAACAGGGAGGTGGGAGCAGTACTTC. The chain recombines TRBV27 with TRBJ2-7, with D possibly called TRBD1 or TRBD2 (6 bases each). The CDR3 totals 14 residues. With 1 base removed from V and 7 bases from J, the gap between germline ends came to 14 bases. The germline V gene has CDR1 MNHEY and CDR2 SMNVEV (reference sequence).

The chain uses TRBV7-9 and TRBJ2-7; 7 bases agree with TRBD1. The CDR3 has 14 amino acids. Trimming took 5 bases from V and 2 from J; bases not matched to a gene: 6. Germline V gene sequence: CDR1 SEHNR, CDR2 FQNEAQ (reference sequence). For the CDR3, the DNA is TGTGCCAGCAGCGCGCTCGGGACAGCCTACGAGCAGTACTTC. As protein: CASSALGTAYEQYF.

The V gene is TRBV7-3, the J gene TRBJ2-3; 7 nucleotides agree with TRBD1. CDR3 length equals 16 residues. Germline-derived CDR1 and CDR2 are SGHTA and FQGTGA. The V and J ends lost 2 bases and 1 base, in that order; junction bases with no gene match: 6. Here the CDR3 DNA reads TGTGCCAGCAGCTTATTAACAGGGGCCCGCACAGATACGCAGTATTTT. This encodes CASSLLTGARTDTQYF. The full variable domain, rest sourced from reference TRBV7-3 and TRBJ2-3, is GAGVSQTPSNKVTEKGKYVELRCDPISGHTALYWYRQSLGQGPEFLIYFQGTGAADDSGLPNDRFFAVRPEGSVSTLKIQRTERGDSAVYLCASSLLTGARTDTQYFGPGTRLTVL.

This clone turned up a few times. The chain employs TRBV27 and TRBJ2-3; 11 bases agree with TRBD2. The CDR3 loop spans 16 amino acids. The V and J ends lost 6 bases and 5 bases, in that order; junction bases with no gene match: 10. Looked up from germline, CDR1 is MNHEY and CDR2 is SMNVEV (reference sequence). The CDR3 DNA is TGTGCCAGCAGCCAGGCACTAGCGGGGGCGGGAGATACGCAGTATTTT. Translated, it gives CASSQALAGAGDTQYF.

V gene TRBV6-2 or TRBV6-3 combines with J gene TRBJ1-2, with TRBD1 matching over 7 bases. In germline, CDR1 is MNHEY, CDR2 SVGEGT. Trimming at V came to 6 bases and at J to 5 bases, leaving 9 bases not matched to a gene. The CDR3 consists of 14 residues. CDR3 DNA: TGTGCCAGCAGCCTGGGACAGCACGTTTATGGCTACACCTTC. It specifies CASSLGQHVYGYTF.

With respect to this clone: This sample includes further DNA sequences coding for the same CDR3. This chain uses TRBV11-2 with TRBJ2-5, with D unresolved. V lost 0 bases to trimming and J lost 5 bases, with 4 bases between them. Germline V gene data show CDR1 as SGHAT and CDR2 as FQNNGV. This CDR3 contains 12 residues. The CDR3 DNA reads as TGTGCCAGCAGCTTAGATAGGGAGACCCAGTACTTC. Translating gives CASSLDRETQYF.

The chain recombines TRBV5-4 with TRBJ2-7; D possibly corresponds to TRBD1 (6 bases). Germline CDR1 SGHNT, CDR2 YYREEE (reference sequence). Trimming cost V 4 bases and J 0 bases, with 14 bases left between them. CDR3 length equals 15 residues. The CDR3 here is CASSLPGHNSYEQYF. Here the CDR3 DNA reads TGTGCCAGCAGCCTCCCGGGACATAACTCCTACGAGCAGTACTTC.

The CDR3 bases are TGTGCCAGCAGCTTGGGGGACCTTAGGAACACTGAAGCTTTCTTT. It encodes CASSLGDLRNTEAFF. The chain is built from TRBV5-4 and TRBJ1-1; D might be TRBD1 (5 bases). The CDR3 runs 15 residues. Trimming cost V 0 bases and J 1 base, with 10 bases left between them. Germline values: CDR1 SGHNT, CDR2 YYREEE (reference sequence).